The T cell receptor (beta chain) under discussion was sequenced for a study of blood T cell repertoires in COVID-19. Study background: The study drew acute and convalescent COVID-19 samples from the United States, Italy and Spain.

This CDR3 has 13 residues. CDR1 MNHEY and CDR2 SVGAGI come from the germline V gene. Between the trimmed V and J ends, which lost 5 bases and 1 base, there was a span of 9 bases. Authors' data handling: Nucleated cell counts were estimated from reference gene primer amplification. Some clones are missing from TCRdb's copy, which holds only in-frame ones; the method was immunoSEQ multiplex PCR. The V and J calls and clone size were taken over from that table, and D and trimming were inferred from the DNA. Of around 100,000 clones listed, about 90% are singletons. The chain uses TRBV6-5 and TRBJ2-7, with a tentative D call TRBD1 (6 bases). Sequencing was done on a sample of peripheral blood. This TCR was recovered from a woman between 50 and 59 years old with COVID-19, enrolled during active disease. The CDR3 reads CASSQGPSYEQYF. The CDR3 nucleotides read TGTGCCAGCAGTCAGGGGCCTTCCTACGAGCAGTACTTC.